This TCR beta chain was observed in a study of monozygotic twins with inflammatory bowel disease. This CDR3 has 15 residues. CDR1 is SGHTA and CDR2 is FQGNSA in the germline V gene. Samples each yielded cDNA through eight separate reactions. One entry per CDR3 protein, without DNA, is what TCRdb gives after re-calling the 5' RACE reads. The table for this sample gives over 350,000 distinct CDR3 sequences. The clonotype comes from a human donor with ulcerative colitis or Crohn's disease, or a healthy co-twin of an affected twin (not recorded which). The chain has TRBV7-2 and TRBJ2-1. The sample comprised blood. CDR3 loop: CASSLAPIGSDEQFF.